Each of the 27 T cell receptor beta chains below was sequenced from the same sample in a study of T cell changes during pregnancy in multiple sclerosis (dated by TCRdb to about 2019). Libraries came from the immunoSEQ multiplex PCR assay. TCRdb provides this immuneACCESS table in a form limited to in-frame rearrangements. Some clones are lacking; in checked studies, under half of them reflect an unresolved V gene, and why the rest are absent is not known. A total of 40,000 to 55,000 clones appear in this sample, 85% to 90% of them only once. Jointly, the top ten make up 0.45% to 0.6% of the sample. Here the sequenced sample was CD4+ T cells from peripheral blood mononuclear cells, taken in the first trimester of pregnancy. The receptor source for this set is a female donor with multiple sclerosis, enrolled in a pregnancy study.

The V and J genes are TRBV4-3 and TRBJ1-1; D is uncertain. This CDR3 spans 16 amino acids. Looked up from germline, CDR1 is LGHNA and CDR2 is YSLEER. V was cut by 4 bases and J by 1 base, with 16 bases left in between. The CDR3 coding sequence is TGCGCCAGCAGCCGAGCGAGGGAGGCCCAGAACACTGAAGCTTTCTTT. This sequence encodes CASSRAREAQNTEAFF.

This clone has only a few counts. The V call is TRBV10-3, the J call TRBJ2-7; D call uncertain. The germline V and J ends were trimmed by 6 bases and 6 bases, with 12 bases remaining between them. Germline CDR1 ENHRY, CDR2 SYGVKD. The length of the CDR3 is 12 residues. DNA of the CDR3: TGTGCCATCAGCGGTATAACGAGCGAGCAGTACTTC. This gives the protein CAISGITSEQYF.

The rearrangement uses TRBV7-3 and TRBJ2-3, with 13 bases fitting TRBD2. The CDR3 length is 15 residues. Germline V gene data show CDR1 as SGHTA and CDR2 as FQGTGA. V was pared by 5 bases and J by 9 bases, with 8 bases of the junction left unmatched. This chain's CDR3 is CASSPLAGGVETQYF. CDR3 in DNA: TGTGCCAGCAGCCCACTAGCGGGAGGGGTAGAGACGCAGTATTTT.

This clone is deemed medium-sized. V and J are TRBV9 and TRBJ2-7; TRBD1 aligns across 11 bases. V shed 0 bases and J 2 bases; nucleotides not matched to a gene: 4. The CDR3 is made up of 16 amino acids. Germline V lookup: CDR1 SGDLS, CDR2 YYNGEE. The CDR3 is CASSVAGQGAPYEQYF. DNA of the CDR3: TGTGCCAGCAGCGTAGCCGGACAGGGGGCGCCCTACGAGCAGTACTTC.

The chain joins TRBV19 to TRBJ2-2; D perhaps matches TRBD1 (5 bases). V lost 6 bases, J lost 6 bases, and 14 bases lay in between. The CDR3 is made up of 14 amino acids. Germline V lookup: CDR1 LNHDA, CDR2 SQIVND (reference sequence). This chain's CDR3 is CASRTDFAAGELFF. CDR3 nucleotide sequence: TGTGCCAGTAGGACAGATTTCGCGGCCGGGGAGCTGTTTTTT.

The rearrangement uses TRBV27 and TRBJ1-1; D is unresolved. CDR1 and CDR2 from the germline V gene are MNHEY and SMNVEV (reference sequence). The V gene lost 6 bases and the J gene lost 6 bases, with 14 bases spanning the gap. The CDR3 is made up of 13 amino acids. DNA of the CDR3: TGTGCCAGCAGAACCGACGGAGTGTCTGAAGCTTTCTTT. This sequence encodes CASRTDGVSEAFF.

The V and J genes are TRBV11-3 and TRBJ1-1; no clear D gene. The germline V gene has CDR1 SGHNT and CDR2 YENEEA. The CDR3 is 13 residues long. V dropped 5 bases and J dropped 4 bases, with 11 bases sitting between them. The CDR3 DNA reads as TGTGCCAGCAGCCTACTAAGGAGCACTGAAGCTTTCTTT. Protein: CASSLLRSTEAFF.

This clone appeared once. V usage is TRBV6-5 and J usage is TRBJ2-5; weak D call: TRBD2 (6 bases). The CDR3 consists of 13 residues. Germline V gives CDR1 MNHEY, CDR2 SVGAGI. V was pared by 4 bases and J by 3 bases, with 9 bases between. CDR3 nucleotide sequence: TGTGCCAGCAGTTCTAGCGTAAAAGAGACCCAGTACTTC. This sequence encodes CASSSSVKETQYF.

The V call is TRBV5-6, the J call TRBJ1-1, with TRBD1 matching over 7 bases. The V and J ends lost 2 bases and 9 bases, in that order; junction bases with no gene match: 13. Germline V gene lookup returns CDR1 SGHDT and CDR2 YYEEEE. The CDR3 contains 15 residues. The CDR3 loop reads CASSFRDRVSIQAFF. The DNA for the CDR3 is TGTGCCAGCAGCTTTAGAGACAGGGTGTCCATTCAAGCTTTCTTT.

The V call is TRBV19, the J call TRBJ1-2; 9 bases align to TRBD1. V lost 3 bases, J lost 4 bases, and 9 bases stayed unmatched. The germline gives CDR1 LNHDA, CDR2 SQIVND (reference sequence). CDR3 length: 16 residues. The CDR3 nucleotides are TGTGCCAGTAGTATCGGGACAGGGAATCGCGGCTATGGCTACACCTTC. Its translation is CASSIGTGNRGYGYTF.

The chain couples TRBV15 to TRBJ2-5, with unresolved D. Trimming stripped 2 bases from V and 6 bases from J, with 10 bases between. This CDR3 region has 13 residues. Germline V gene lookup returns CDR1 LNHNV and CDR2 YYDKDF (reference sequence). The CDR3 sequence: CATSRTAEKTQYF. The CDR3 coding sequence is TGTGCCACCAGCAGAACCGCGGAGAAGACCCAGTACTTC. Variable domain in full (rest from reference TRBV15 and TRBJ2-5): DAMVIQNPRYQVTQFGKPVTLSCSQTLNHNVMYWYQQKSSQAPKLLFHYYDKDFNNEADTPDNFQSRRPNTSFCFLDIRSPGLGDTAMYLCATSRTAEKTQYFGPGTRLLVL.

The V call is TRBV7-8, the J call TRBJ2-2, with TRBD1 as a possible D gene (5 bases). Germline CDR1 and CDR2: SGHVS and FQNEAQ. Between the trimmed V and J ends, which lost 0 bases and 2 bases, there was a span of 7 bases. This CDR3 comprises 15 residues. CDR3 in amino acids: CASSLARANTGELFF. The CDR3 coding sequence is TGTGCCAGCAGCTTAGCCAGGGCCAACACCGGGGAGCTGTTTTTT.

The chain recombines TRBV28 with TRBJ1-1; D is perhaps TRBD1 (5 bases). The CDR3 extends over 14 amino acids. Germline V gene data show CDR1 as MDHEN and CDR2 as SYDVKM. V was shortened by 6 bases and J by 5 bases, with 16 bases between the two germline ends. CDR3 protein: CASRWGGVTTEAFF. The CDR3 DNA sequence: TGTGCCAGCAGGTGGGGCGGGGTGACGACTGAAGCTTTCTTT.

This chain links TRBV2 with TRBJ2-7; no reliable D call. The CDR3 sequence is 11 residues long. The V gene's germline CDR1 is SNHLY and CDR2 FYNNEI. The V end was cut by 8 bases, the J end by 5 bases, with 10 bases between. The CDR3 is CASAIGDEQYF. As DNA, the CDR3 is TGTGCCAGCGCTATCGGAGACGAGCAGTACTTC.

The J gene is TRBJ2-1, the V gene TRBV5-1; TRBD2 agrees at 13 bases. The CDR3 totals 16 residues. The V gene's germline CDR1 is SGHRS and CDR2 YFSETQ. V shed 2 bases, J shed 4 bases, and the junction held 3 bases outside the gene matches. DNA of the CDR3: TGCGCCAGCAGCTTACTAGCGGGAGGGGGGTACAATGAGCAGTTCTTC. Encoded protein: CASSLLAGGGYNEQFF.

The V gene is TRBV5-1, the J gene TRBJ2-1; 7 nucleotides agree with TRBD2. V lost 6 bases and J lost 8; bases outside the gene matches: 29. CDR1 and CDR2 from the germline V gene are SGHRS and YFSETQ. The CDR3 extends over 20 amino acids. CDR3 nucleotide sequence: TGCGCCAGCAACCACCTATGGGTGCTCAGGGTGTGGCTAGCGGTTGATGAGCAGTTCTTC. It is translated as CASNHLWVLRVWLAVDEQFF. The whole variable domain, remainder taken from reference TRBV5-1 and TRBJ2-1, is KAGVTQTPRYLIKTRGQQVTLSCSPISGHRSVSWYQQTPGQGLQFLFEYFSETQRNKGNFPGRFSGRQFSNSRSEMNVSTLELGDSALYLCASNHLWVLRVWLAVDEQFFGPGTRLTVL.

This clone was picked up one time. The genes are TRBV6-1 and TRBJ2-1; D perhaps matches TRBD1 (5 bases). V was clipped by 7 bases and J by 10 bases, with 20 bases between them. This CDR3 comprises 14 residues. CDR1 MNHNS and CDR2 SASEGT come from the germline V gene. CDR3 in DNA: TGTGCCAGCAAGACGTCCTCAACCACAGGCGAGCAGTTCTTC. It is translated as CASKTSSTTGEQFF.

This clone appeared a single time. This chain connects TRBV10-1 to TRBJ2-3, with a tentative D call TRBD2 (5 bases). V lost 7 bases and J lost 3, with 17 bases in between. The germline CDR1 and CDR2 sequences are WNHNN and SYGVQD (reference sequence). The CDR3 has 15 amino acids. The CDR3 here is CASTDSGSVTDTQYF. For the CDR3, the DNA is TGCGCCAGCACCGACTCGGGATCCGTAACAGATACGCAGTATTTT.

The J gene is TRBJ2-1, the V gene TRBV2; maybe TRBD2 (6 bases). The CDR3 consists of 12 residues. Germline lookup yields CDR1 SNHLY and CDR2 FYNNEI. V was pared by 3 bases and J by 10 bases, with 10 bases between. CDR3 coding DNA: TGTGCCAGCAGTGAGCGGGGTGGAGAGCAGTTCTTC. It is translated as CASSERGGEQFF.

CDR3 bases: TGCGCCAGCGCCCCTAGACAGGGGAGGACTGAAGCTTTCTTT. This encodes CASAPRQGRTEAFF. The chain couples TRBV5-1 to TRBJ1-1; TRBD1 matches at 8 bases. The CDR3 spans 14 residues. The trim removed 7 bases at V and 5 bases at J, leaving 10 bases unmatched. CDR1 SGHRS and CDR2 YFSETQ come from the germline V gene.

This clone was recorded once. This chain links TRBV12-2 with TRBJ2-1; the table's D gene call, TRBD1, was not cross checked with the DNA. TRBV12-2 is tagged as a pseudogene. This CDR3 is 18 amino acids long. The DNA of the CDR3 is TGTGCAAGTCGCTTAGACCCCGGGACAGGGGGCTCCTACAATGAGCAGTTCTTC. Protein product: CASRLDPGTGGSYNEQFF.

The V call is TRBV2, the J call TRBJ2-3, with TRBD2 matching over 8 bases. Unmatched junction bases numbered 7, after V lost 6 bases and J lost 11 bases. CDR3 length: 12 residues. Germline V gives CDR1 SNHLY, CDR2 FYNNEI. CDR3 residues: CASSSGTREQYF. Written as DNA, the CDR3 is TGTGCCAGCAGCTCCGGGACTAGGGAGCAGTATTTT. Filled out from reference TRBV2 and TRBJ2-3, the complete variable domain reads EPEVTQTPSHQVTQMGQEVILRCVPISNHLYFYWYRQILGQKVEFLVSFYNNEISEKSEIFDDQFSVERPDGSNFTLKIRSTKLEDSAMYFCASSSGTREQYFGPGTRLTVL.

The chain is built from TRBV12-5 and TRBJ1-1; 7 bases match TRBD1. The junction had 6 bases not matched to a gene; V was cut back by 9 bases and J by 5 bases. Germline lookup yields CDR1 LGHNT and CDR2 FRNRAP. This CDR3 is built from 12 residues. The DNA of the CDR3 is TGTGCTAGCCCGACAGGGTGGACTGAAGCTTTCTTT. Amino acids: CASPTGWTEAFF.

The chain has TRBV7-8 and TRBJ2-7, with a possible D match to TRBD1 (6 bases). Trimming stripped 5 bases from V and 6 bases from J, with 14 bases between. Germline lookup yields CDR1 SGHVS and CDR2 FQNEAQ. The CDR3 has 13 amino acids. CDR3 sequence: CASSVFTGSEQYF. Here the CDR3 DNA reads TGTGCCAGCAGCGTTTTTACAGGGAGCGAGCAGTACTTC.

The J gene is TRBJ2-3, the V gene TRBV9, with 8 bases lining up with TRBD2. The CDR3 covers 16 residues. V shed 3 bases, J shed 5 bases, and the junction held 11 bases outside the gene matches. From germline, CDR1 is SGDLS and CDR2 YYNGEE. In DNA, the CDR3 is TGTGCCAGCAGCGCCGCAGGGGAAAGCGGGAGAGATACGCAGTATTTT. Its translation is CASSAAGESGRDTQYF.

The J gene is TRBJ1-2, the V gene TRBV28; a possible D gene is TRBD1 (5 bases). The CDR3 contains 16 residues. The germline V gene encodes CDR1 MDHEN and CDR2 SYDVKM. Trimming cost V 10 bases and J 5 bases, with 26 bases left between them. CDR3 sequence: CATRLLVAQGGYGYTF. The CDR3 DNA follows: TGTGCCACCCGTTTGTTGGTCGCCCAGGGTGGATATGGCTACACCTTC.

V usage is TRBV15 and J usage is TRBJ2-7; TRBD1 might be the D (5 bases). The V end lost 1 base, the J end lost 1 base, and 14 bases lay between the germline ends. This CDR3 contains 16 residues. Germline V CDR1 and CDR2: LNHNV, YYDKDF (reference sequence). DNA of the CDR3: TGTGCCACCAGCAGAGCCCGGACAAGACTTTCCTACGAGCAGTACTTC. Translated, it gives CATSRARTRLSYEQYF.